One sample yielded the 21 T cell receptor beta chains listed below, sequenced in a study of blood T cells in healthy people across ages. Combining a sample-barcoded 5' primer with a J-beta primer mix, a second PCR ran for roughly 6 to 12 cycles. TCRdb used MiXCR to reprocess the 5' RACE reads, holding one entry per CDR3 protein. The data show about 750,000 distinct CDR3 sequences, 53% seen once. The sample taken for sequencing was blood. The receptors were sampled from a man of 80 years or more in good health.

This clonotype was counted between two and nine times. V gene TRBV12-5 combines with J gene TRBJ1-4; D remains ambiguous. The CDR3 runs to 18 residues. Trimming shortened V by 1 base and J by 0 bases, and 15 bases separated the two germline ends. Germline V gives CDR1 LGHNT, CDR2 FRNRAP. The CDR3 here is CASGLGGRVSSTNEKLFF. The CDR3 DNA sequence: TGTGCTAGTGGTTTGGGCGGCCGGGTGAGCTCAACTAATGAAAAACTGTTTTTT.

The chain employs TRBV4-1 and TRBJ2-7, with D possibly matching TRBD2 (6 bases). The CDR3 has 14 residues. V lost 5 bases to trimming and J lost 3 bases, with 14 bases between them. The germline V gene has CDR1 MGHRA and CDR2 YSYEKL. The CDR3 DNA follows: TGCGCCAGCAGCTTCCGGACGGGGGACTACGAGCAGTACTTC. It encodes CASSFRTGDYEQYF.

This clonotype was picked up a small number of times. The chain is built from TRBV6-1 and TRBJ2-7, with D possibly matching TRBD2 (6 bases). Germline assignment: CDR1 MNHNS and CDR2 SASEGT. This CDR3 is 12 amino acids long. V dropped 8 bases and J dropped 5 bases, with 13 bases sitting between them. As DNA, the CDR3 is TGTGCCAGCGGTTGGAAGCGGGACGAGCAGTACTTC. It codes for CASGWKRDEQYF.

This chain links TRBV6-2 or TRBV6-3 with TRBJ2-5, with 12 bases fitting TRBD2. J was trimmed by 11 bases and V by 5 bases; bases with no gene match: 12. CDR1 is MNHEY, CDR2 SVGEGT, per germline. The CDR3 is made up of 15 amino acids. CDR3 sequence: CASSTGTSGSNEQYF. CDR3 DNA: TGTGCCAGCAGTACCGGGACTAGCGGGTCCAATGAGCAGTACTTC.

The chain employs TRBV6-4 and TRBJ2-1, with a possible D match to TRBD2 (6 bases). CDR1 and CDR2 from the germline V gene are MRHNA and SNTAGT. V was clipped by 7 bases and J by 6 bases, with 16 bases between them. The CDR3 length is 14 residues. The CDR3 loop reads CASKRDFSCNEQFF. The CDR3, as DNA: TGTGCCAGCAAGAGGGACTTTAGTTGCAATGAGCAGTTCTTC.

This clonotype appeared a few times. The rearrangement links TRBV5-1 to TRBJ2-7; 7 positions agree with TRBD2. This CDR3 comprises 15 residues. J lost 0 bases, V lost 4 bases, and 7 bases had no gene match. CDR1 and CDR2 (germline): SGHRS, YFSETQ. The CDR3 here is CASSPRGTNSYEQYF. In nucleotides, the CDR3 is TGCGCCAGCAGCCCGCGGGGGACCAACTCCTACGAGCAGTACTTC. The entire variable domain, with the rest obtained from reference TRBV5-1 and TRBJ2-7, is as follows: KAGVTQTPRYLIKTRGQQVTLSCSPISGHRSVSWYQQTPGQGLQFLFEYFSETQRNKGNFPGRFSGRQFSNSRSEMNVSTLELGDSALYLCASSPRGTNSYEQYFGPGTRLTVT.

V gene TRBV6-5 combines with J gene TRBJ1-1; TRBD1 agrees at 10 bases. V gave up 4 bases and J gave up 3 bases; unmatched junction bases: 5. CDR3 length: 15 residues. The germline gives CDR1 MNHEY, CDR2 SVGAGI. In DNA, the CDR3 is TGTGCCAGCAGTTTCGGACAGGGGGGGGACACTGAAGCTTTCTTT. It specifies CASSFGQGGDTEAFF.

The V call is TRBV14, the J call TRBJ2-7; TRBD1 is a possible D gene (5 bases). V was trimmed by 2 bases and J by 3 bases, leaving 17 bases between them. CDR1 SGHDN and CDR2 FVKESK come from the germline V gene. CDR3 size: 16 residues. CDR3 region: CASSQPRVSGFYEQYF. As DNA, the CDR3 is TGTGCCAGCAGCCAACCCAGGGTGTCCGGTTTCTACGAGCAGTACTTC. The variable domain in full, with the rest retrieved from reference TRBV14 and TRBJ2-7, is EAGVTQFPSHSVIEKGQTVTLRCDPISGHDNLYWYRRVMGKEIKFLLHFVKESKQDESGMPNNRFLAERTGGTYSTLKVQPAELEDSGVYFCASSQPRVSGFYEQYFGPGTRLTVT.

The J gene is TRBJ1-1, the V gene TRBV5-6, with a possible D match to TRBD1 (5 bases). This CDR3 has 15 residues. CDR1 is SGHDT, CDR2 YYEEEE, per germline. The germline V and J ends were trimmed by 4 bases and 0 bases, with 13 bases remaining between them. The CDR3 sequence: CASSRLDTMNTEAFF. DNA for the CDR3: TGTGCCAGCAGCCGACTGGACACAATGAACACTGAAGCTTTCTTT.

This clonotype was found a few times. V is TRBV7-2 and J is TRBJ1-5, with 10 bases fitting TRBD1. Germline V gene lookup returns CDR1 SGHTA and CDR2 FQGNSA. The CDR3 runs 18 residues. Trimming removed 4 bases from V and 0 bases from J; junction bases left unmatched: 9. The CDR3 DNA follows: TGTGCCAGCAGCTCCGTAGCGGGACAGGGGATTAGCAATCAGCCCCAGCATTTT. This codes for CASSSVAGQGISNQPQHF. Full variable domain (remainder filled in from reference TRBV7-2 and TRBJ1-5): GAGVSQSPSNKVTEKGKDVELRCDPISGHTALYWYRQSLGQGLEFLIYFQGNSAPDKSGLPSDRFSAERTGGSVSTLTIQRTQQEDSAVYLCASSSVAGQGISNQPQHFGDGTRLSIL.

This chain links TRBV24-1 with TRBJ1-2, with D possibly being TRBD1 (5 bases). From germline, CDR1 is KGHDR and CDR2 SFDVKD. The CDR3 totals 15 residues. Trimming left V 3 bases short and J 4 bases short, with 14 bases between. As DNA, the CDR3 is TGTGCCACCAGTGATGTGCGACAGCCTTTCTATGGCTACACCTTC. This encodes CATSDVRQPFYGYTF.

There are a few counts of this clonotype. This rearrangement joins TRBV5-1 to TRBJ2-2; 12 bases match TRBD2. The CDR3 is 15 residues long. Per germline, CDR1 SGHRS and CDR2 YFSETQ. V trimming: 3 bases; J trimming: 8 bases; junction bases outside the gene matches: 5. In DNA form, the CDR3 reads TGCGCCAGCAGCTCGGGACTAGCGGGTCCAGGGGAGCTGTTTTTT. This encodes CASSSGLAGPGELFF.

The gene calls are TRBV7-2 and TRBJ1-4; possible D gene TRBD1, 5 bases. Germline lookup yields CDR1 SGHTA and CDR2 FQGNSA. V shed 3 bases and J shed 10 bases, with 15 bases lying between them. The CDR3 covers 14 residues. In nucleotides, the CDR3 is TGTGCCAGCAGCTTGGAGGCAGGGTCCGGAAAACTGTTTTTT. Translation: CASSLEAGSGKLFF.

This chain joins TRBV12-3 or TRBV12-4 and TRBJ1-5; maybe TRBD1 (6 bases). V was clipped by 2 bases and J by 0 bases, with 11 bases between them. The CDR3 covers 16 residues. This CDR3 reads CASSLLADSSNQPQHF. The DNA of the CDR3 is TGTGCCAGCAGTTTACTGGCGGACAGTAGCAATCAGCCCCAGCATTTT.

The gene calls are TRBV27 and TRBJ1-2; no clear D gene. The CDR3 extends over 13 amino acids. With 8 bases removed from V and 4 bases from J, the gap between germline ends came to 14 bases. From germline, CDR1 is MNHEY and CDR2 SMNVEV (reference sequence). CDR3 DNA: TGTGCCAGCTCTCTGGGGTGTGGCTATGGCTACACCTTC. Protein sequence: CASSLGCGYGYTF.

This clonotype was observed once. The chain joins TRBV12-3 or TRBV12-4 to TRBJ2-2; D gene unclear. The CDR3 sequence is 15 residues long. The V end was cut by 2 bases, the J end by 4 bases, with 11 bases between. This CDR3 is CASSLKLGFTGELFF. The CDR3 nucleotides read TGTGCCAGCAGTTTAAAATTAGGGTTCACCGGGGAGCTGTTTTTT.

V gene TRBV4-1 combines with J gene TRBJ2-4, with no clear D. TRBJ2-7 explains the end of the DNA better; the J call may be wrong. Germline CDR1 MGHRA, CDR2 YSYEKL. This CDR3 region has 14 residues. Here the CDR3 reads CASSHQPRRDEQYF. Here the CDR3 DNA reads TGCGCCAGCAGCCACCAACCCCGACGGGACGAGCAGTACTTC.

The chain couples TRBV6-1 to TRBJ1-2, with TRBD1 matching over 10 bases. Germline lookup yields CDR1 MNHNS and CDR2 SASEGT. The CDR3 length is 13 residues. The junction had 5 bases not matched to a gene; V was cut back by 6 bases and J by 7 bases. Here the CDR3 DNA reads TGTGCCAGCAGGGGGACAGGGGCCAGTGGCTACACCTTC. It is translated as CASRGTGASGYTF.

The rearrangement joins TRBV20-1 to TRBJ2-7; the D is unclear. The CDR3 sequence is 13 residues long. V gave up 1 base and J gave up 4 bases, with 11 bases separating them. Germline lookup yields CDR1 DFQATT and CDR2 SNEGSKA (reference sequence). In nucleotides, the CDR3 is TGCAGTGCTAGAGCGCTAGTTTCGTACGAGCAGTACTTC. It yields the protein CSARALVSYEQYF.

This rearrangement joins TRBV16 to TRBJ2-7; 8 bases fit TRBD1. V gave up 3 bases and J gave up 5 bases; unmatched junction bases: 9. The CDR3 spans 15 residues. Germline lookup yields CDR1 KGHSY and CDR2 FQNENV. CDR3 sequence (DNA): TGTGCCAGCAGCCAGCTTTGGACAGGGAGGAACGAGCAGTACTTC. Amino acids: CASSQLWTGRNEQYF.

J is TRBJ2-5 and V is TRBV29-1; 7 nucleotides match TRBD2. The CDR3 sequence is 11 residues long. CDR1 is SQVTM, CDR2 ANQGSEA, per germline. Germline trimming cut 6 bases from V and 11 bases from J; bases unmatched to any gene: 9. Here the CDR3 reads CSVGGLGEQYF. CDR3 nucleotides: TGCAGCGTCGGGGGGTTGGGTGAGCAGTACTTC.